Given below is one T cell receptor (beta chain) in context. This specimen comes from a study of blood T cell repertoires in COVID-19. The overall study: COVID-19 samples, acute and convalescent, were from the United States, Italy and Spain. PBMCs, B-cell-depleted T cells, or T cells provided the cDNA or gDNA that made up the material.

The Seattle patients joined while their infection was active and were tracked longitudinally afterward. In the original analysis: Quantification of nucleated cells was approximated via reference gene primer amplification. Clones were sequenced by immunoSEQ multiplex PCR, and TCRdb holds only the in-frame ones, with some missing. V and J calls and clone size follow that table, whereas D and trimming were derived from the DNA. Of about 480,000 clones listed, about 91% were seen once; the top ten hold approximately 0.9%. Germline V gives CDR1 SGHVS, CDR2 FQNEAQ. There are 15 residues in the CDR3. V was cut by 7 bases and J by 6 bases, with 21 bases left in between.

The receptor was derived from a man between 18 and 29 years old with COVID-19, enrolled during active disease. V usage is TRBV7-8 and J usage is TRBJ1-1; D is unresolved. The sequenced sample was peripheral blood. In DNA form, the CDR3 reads TGTGCCAGCATCAAAACCCGCGGAATCGGCTCTGAAGCTTTCTTT. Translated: CASIKTRGIGSEAFF. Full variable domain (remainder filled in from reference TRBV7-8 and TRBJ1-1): GAGVSQSPRYKVAKRGQDVALRCDPISGHVSLFWYQQALGQGPEFLTYFQNEAQLDKSGLPSDRFFAERPEGSVSTLKIQRTQQEDSAVYLCASIKTRGIGSEAFFGQGTRLTVV.